The 31 T cell receptor beta chains below were found in one sample sequenced in a study of blood T cells in healthy people across ages. Next came a second PCR, run for about 7 to 12 cycles, which used a sample-barcoded 5' primer along with a J-beta primer mix. TCRdb reanalysed the 5' RACE reads using MiXCR and keeps one entry per CDR3 protein. The table shows around 1,900,000 distinct CDR3 sequences, with approximately 39% occurring only once. Material: blood. The receptor set was obtained from a human donor in good health.

This clonotype was detected many times. The gene calls are TRBV28 and TRBJ2-4, with D perhaps matching TRBD1 or TRBD2 (5 bases each). CDR3 size: 13 residues. Germline V CDR1 and CDR2: MDHEN, SYDVKM. Trimming stripped 9 bases from V and 5 bases from J, with 14 bases between. This chain's CDR3 is CASPDGAENIQYF. The CDR3 DNA follows: TGTGCCAGTCCGGACGGGGCAGAAAACATTCAGTACTTC.

This clonotype has a handful of counts. CDR3 DNA: TGTGCCAGCAGCGCAGGGGGAAACAGCGACTACGAGCAGTACTTC. Translated: CASSAGGNSDYEQYF. V usage is TRBV9 and J usage is TRBJ2-7; TRBD1 matches 7 bases. Per germline, CDR1 SGDLS and CDR2 YYNGEE. This CDR3 contains 15 residues. Trimming at V came to 3 bases and at J to 3 bases, leaving 9 bases not matched to a gene.

This clonotype occurred a few times. The rearrangement links TRBV20-1 to TRBJ2-1; 8 bases agree with TRBD1. The CDR3 has 15 amino acids. Germline CDR1 DFQATT, CDR2 SNEGSKA (reference sequence). The V segment lost 3 bases and the J segment 2 bases; nucleotides outside the gene matches: 6. The CDR3 nucleotides are TGCAGTGCTAGTTCCGACAGGGGCCCCTACAATGAGCAGTTCTTC. This translates into CSASSDRGPYNEQFF.

The chain couples TRBV7-2 to TRBJ2-1, with D perhaps TRBD1 or TRBD2 (5 bases each). V was cut by 6 bases and J by 6 bases, with 15 bases left in between. The germline V gene encodes CDR1 SGHTA and CDR2 FQGNSA. The CDR3 spans 14 residues. CDR3 nucleotide sequence: TGTGCCAGCAGAGGGACGGCCGATTTCAATGAGCAGTTCTTC. This encodes CASRGTADFNEQFF. The entire variable domain, with the rest obtained from reference TRBV7-2 and TRBJ2-1, is as follows: GAGVSQSPSNKVTEKGKDVELRCDPISGHTALYWYRQSLGQGLEFLIYFQGNSAPDKSGLPSDRFSAERTGGSVSTLTIQRTQQEDSAVYLCASRGTADFNEQFFGPGTRLTVL.

V and J are TRBV2 and TRBJ2-7, with TRBD1 identical over 7 bases. V gave up 0 bases and J gave up 4 bases; unmatched junction bases: 9. Germline CDR1 is SNHLY and CDR2 is FYNNEI. The CDR3 totals 16 residues. CDR3 DNA: TGTGCCAGCAGTGAAGCCCCAGAGGGGGCGCGTTACGAGCAGTACTTC. Amino acid sequence: CASSEAPEGARYEQYF. The full variable domain, in which reference TRBV2 and TRBJ2-7 provide the parts outside the CDR3, is EPEVTQTPSHQVTQMGQEVILRCVPISNHLYFYWYRQILGQKVEFLVSFYNNEISEKSEIFDDQFSVERPDGSNFTLKIRSTKLEDSAMYFCASSEAPEGARYEQYFGPGTRLTVT.

This clonotype has only a few counts. V gene TRBV7-2 combines with J gene TRBJ2-1; D might be TRBD1 (5 bases). There are 15 residues in the CDR3. Germline V gives CDR1 SGHTA, CDR2 FQGNSA. V was cut by 1 base and J by 4 bases, with 11 bases left in between. The CDR3: CASSLDPDTYNEQFF. In nucleotides, the CDR3 is TGTGCCAGCAGCTTAGACCCGGACACTTACAATGAGCAGTTCTTC.

The V call is TRBV29-1, the J call TRBJ1-6; 8 nucleotides match TRBD1. Germline V lookup: CDR1 SQVTM, CDR2 ANQGSEA. The CDR3 spans 13 residues. The trim removed 6 bases at V and 7 bases at J, leaving 5 bases unmatched. The CDR3 loop is CSVRTGINSPLHF. The CDR3 nucleotides read TGCAGCGTCCGGACAGGGATCAATTCACCCCTCCACTTT. Drawing the rest from reference TRBV29-1 and TRBJ1-6, the complete variable domain is SAVISQKPSRDICQRGTSLTIQCQVDSQVTMMFWYRQQPGQSLTLIATANQGSEATYESGFVIDKFPISRPNLTFSTLTVSNMSPEDSSIYLCSVRTGINSPLHFGNGTRLTVT.

This clonotype was seen ten or more times. The chain joins TRBV20-1 to TRBJ2-1, with D hard to call. The CDR3 has 14 residues. Germline V gene sequence: CDR1 DFQATT, CDR2 SNEGSKA (reference sequence). V lost 1 base to trimming and J lost 6 bases, with 13 bases between them. Here the CDR3 reads CSARVSGLPNEQFF. The CDR3 DNA reads TGCAGTGCTAGAGTCTCGGGTCTCCCCAATGAGCAGTTCTTC.

In the case of this clonotype: A much larger clone lies one base from this, so it may be a read error. The chain employs TRBV29-1 and TRBJ2-1; D not resolved. Germline CDR1 and CDR2: SQVTM and ANQGSEA. The CDR3 is 13 residues long. Deletions cut 7 bases from V and 13 bases from J, with 23 bases between. CDR3: CSAGVSVMETQFF. The CDR3 DNA reads as TGCAGCGCTGGGGTGTCGGTAATGGAGACCCAGTTCTTC.

A few counts support this clonotype. The rearrangement links TRBV7-2 to TRBJ2-1; D remains ambiguous. The CDR3 is 13 amino acids. Trimming took 6 bases from V and 3 from J, leaving 9 bases between them. Germline values: CDR1 SGHTA, CDR2 FQGNSA. The CDR3 sequence is CASRLRGYNEQFF. Here the CDR3 DNA reads TGTGCCAGCAGGTTACGTGGCTACAATGAGCAGTTCTTC.

This clonotype has just a few counts. This chain links TRBV19 with TRBJ1-2; D call uncertain. V lost 7 bases to trimming and J lost 0 bases, with 15 bases between them. CDR1 LNHDA and CDR2 SQIVND come from the germline V gene (reference sequence). This CDR3 spans 15 amino acids. The CDR3 region is CASNPAEIPNYGYTF. Written as DNA, the CDR3 is TGTGCCAGTAACCCCGCTGAGATCCCTAACTATGGCTACACCTTC.

The J gene is TRBJ2-4, the V gene TRBV20-1; no definite D call. The CDR3 totals 14 residues. V lost 5 bases, J lost 8 bases, and 19 bases lay in between. Germline assignment: CDR1 DFQATT and CDR2 SNEGSKA (reference sequence). The CDR3, as DNA: TGCAGTGCTGGACCCCTTTCTAGAGAGGACATTCAGTACTTC. Translated, it gives CSAGPLSREDIQYF.

The chain carries TRBV7-2 and TRBJ2-5; TRBD2 matches at 12 bases. CDR3 length: 15 amino acids. Germline CDR1 is SGHTA and CDR2 is FQGNSA. With 4 bases clipped from V and 11 bases from J, the junction kept 11 bases outside the gene matches. CDR3 bases: TGTGCCAGCAGCTCTCTAGCGGGGGGGCCGGGGGAGCAGTACTTC. This encodes CASSSLAGGPGEQYF.

Note on this clonotype: At one end, the junction sequence differs from germline, possibly due to a read error. The chain carries TRBV7-7 and TRBJ2-3, with 14 nucleotides matching TRBD2. CDR1 SSHAT and CDR2 FNYEAQ come from the germline V gene (reference sequence). The CDR3 length is 15 residues. CDR3 sequence: CASSPTSGGGYTQYF. Here the CDR3 DNA reads TGTGCTAGCAGCCCGACTAGCGGGGGGGGATATACGCAGTATTTT.

The V gene is TRBV29-1, the J gene TRBJ2-5, with D possibly being TRBD1 or TRBD2 (5 bases each). The V gene lost 3 bases and the J gene lost 1 base, with 12 bases spanning the gap. The CDR3 is 14 residues long. Looked up from germline, CDR1 is SQVTM and CDR2 is ANQGSEA. The CDR3 sequence: CSVDLSGTQETQYF. DNA for the CDR3: TGCAGCGTTGACCTTTCCGGGACCCAAGAGACCCAGTACTTC.

This clonotype occurred once. Here the CDR3 reads CASSLQTMSEQFF. The CDR3 DNA follows: TGTGCCAGCAGCCTCCAAACTATGAGTGAGCAGTTCTTC. This chain uses TRBV6-4 with TRBJ2-1; D ambiguous. The germline gives CDR1 MRHNA, CDR2 SNTAGT. CDR3 length: 13 amino acids. With 6 bases removed from V and 9 bases from J, the gap between germline ends came to 15 bases.

This sequence joins TRBV4-3 and TRBJ2-4; D not resolved. The end of the DNA fits TRBJ2-7 better, so the J call may be wrong. The germline gives CDR1 LGHNA, CDR2 YSLEER. The CDR3 length is 16 residues. CDR3 bases: TGCGCCAGCAGCCAAGATGTGTATCTTTCCCCGGGCGAGCAGTACTTC. This sequence encodes CASSQDVYLSPGEQYF.

This clonotype showed up just a few times. V and J are TRBV6-6 and TRBJ2-7; D is uncertain. Germline V gene data show CDR1 as MNHNY and CDR2 as SVGAGI (reference sequence). The ends were cut back, 8 bases at V and 4 bases at J, with 9 bases in the middle. This CDR3 contains 11 residues. The CDR3 bases are TGTGCCAGCTCTCGTAAATACGAGCAGTACTTC. Translation: CASSRKYEQYF.

As concerns this clonotype: Compared with germline, one end of the junction differs, possibly owing to a read error. The chain links TRBV29-1 to TRBJ1-1; D possibly corresponds to TRBD1 (6 bases). This CDR3 has 15 amino acids. Germline CDR1 reads SQVTM; CDR2 reads ANQGSEA. The CDR3: CSVDLFDRRNTEAFF. The CDR3 DNA follows: TGCAGTGTTGATCTCTTCGACAGGAGGAACACTGAAGCTTTCTTT.

The genes are TRBV4-3 and TRBJ1-1; D gene unclear. CDR3 size: 13 residues. Germline assignment: CDR1 LGHNA and CDR2 YSLEER. The ends were cut back, 0 bases at V and 9 bases at J, with 11 bases in the middle. The CDR3, as DNA: TGCGCCAGCAGCCAAGATATTGAGGGCCAAGCTTTCTTT. It codes for CASSQDIEGQAFF.

The CDR3: CASGQLETQYF. The CDR3 nucleotides read TGCGCCAGCGGGCAACTGGAGACCCAGTACTTC. The chain employs TRBV4-1 and TRBJ2-4; D remains ambiguous. The J call may not be correct, given that the DNA end is closer to TRBJ2-5. CDR3 length: 11 residues. CDR1 and CDR2 from the germline V gene are MGHRA and YSYEKL.

This clonotype was seen more than once but under ten times. CDR3 DNA: TGTGCCAGCAGTTATTTGTACGGAGGGAATAGAGCAGATACGCAGTATTTT. The encoded protein is CASSYLYGGNRADTQYF. V and J are TRBV6-9 and TRBJ2-3, with TRBD2 as a possible D gene (6 bases). The CDR3 contains 17 residues. The V end lost 1 base, the J end lost 4 bases, and 18 bases lay between the germline ends. CDR1 and CDR2 from the germline V gene are MNHGY and SVAAGI.

Comments on this clonotype: A much larger clone differs by one base, so this may be a read error. No DNA is shown, since the ends of the CDR3 on it are uncertain; the CDR3 is the one TCRdb lists. The chain has TRBV29-1 and TRBJ2-6. The length of the CDR3 is 12 amino acids, counting both ends. The germline V gene encodes CDR1 SQVTM and CDR2 ANQGSEA. CDR3 loop: CGVGPGANVPTF.

This clonotype appeared a few times. An end of the junction differs from the germline gene, which may be a read error. The chain carries TRBV7-2 and TRBJ2-7; 10 positions agree with TRBD1. Germline V gene sequence: CDR1 SGHTA, CDR2 FQGNSA. CDR3 length: 14 amino acids. CDR3 sequence (DNA): TGCGCCAGCAGCTACCGGACAGGGGGTAACGAGCAGTACTTC. This gives the protein CASSYRTGGNEQYF.

This clonotype was recorded once. The DNA for the CDR3 is TGTGCCAGCAGCGCAATACCCCCGACAGATACGCAGTATTTT. Amino acid sequence: CASSAIPPTDTQYF. The V and J genes are TRBV7-8 and TRBJ2-3, with D unresolved. CDR1 is SGHVS and CDR2 is FQNEAQ in the germline V gene. This CDR3 spans 14 amino acids. The V and J ends lost 5 bases and 3 bases respectively, with 12 bases between them. Looking up the rest from reference TRBV7-8 and TRBJ2-3 gives the full variable domain: GAGVSQSPRYKVAKRGQDVALRCDPISGHVSLFWYQQALGQGPEFLTYFQNEAQLDKSGLPSDRFFAERPEGSVSTLKIQRTQQEDSAVYLCASSAIPPTDTQYFGPGTRLTVL.

This clonotype showed up just a few times. The genes are TRBV7-2 and TRBJ2-1; 9 positions agree with TRBD2. The junction had 6 bases not matched to a gene; V was cut back by 6 bases and J by 3 bases. CDR1 is SGHTA and CDR2 is FQGNSA in the germline V gene. The CDR3 consists of 15 residues. CDR3 in DNA: TGTGCCAGCAGGAATAGCGGGAGAAACTACAATGAGCAGTTCTTC. Translating gives CASRNSGRNYNEQFF.

This sequence joins TRBV4-3 and TRBJ2-1; 7 bases match TRBD2. The J segment lost 6 bases and the V segment lost 4 bases, leaving 6 bases of the junction unmatched. The CDR3 length is 14 residues. CDR1 is LGHNA and CDR2 is YSLEER in the germline V gene. The CDR3 nucleotides are TGCGCCAGCAGCCCAATGACTAGCTCCAATGAGCAGTTCTTC. This gives the protein CASSPMTSSNEQFF.

This clonotype has a handful of counts. V is TRBV15 and J is TRBJ1-4; D ambiguous. Trimming took 4 bases from V and 0 from J, leaving 9 bases between them. Germline loops: CDR1 LNHNV, CDR2 YYDKDF (reference sequence). The CDR3 contains 15 residues. The CDR3 bases are TGTGCCACCAGCACCCAATTCGCAACTAATGAAAAACTGTTTTTT. It codes for CATSTQFATNEKLFF.

This clonotype was counted a few times. The chain links TRBV20-1 to TRBJ2-3; 7 bases are shared with TRBD2. The CDR3 runs 13 residues. J gave up 5 bases and V 6 bases, and 8 bases lay outside the gene matches. CDR1 is DFQATT, CDR2 SNEGSKA, per germline (reference sequence). CDR3 in amino acids: CSAPLSGVDTQYF. The CDR3 DNA reads TGCAGTGCCCCTTTGAGCGGGGTAGATACGCAGTATTTT.

CDR3 in DNA: TGTGCCAGCAGCCAAGATCTTACTAGCGGGGGCCAGTACTTC. Protein: CASSQDLTSGGQYF. This sequence joins TRBV14 and TRBJ2-5; TRBD2 agrees at 11 bases. Germline lookup yields CDR1 SGHDN and CDR2 FVKESK. J was trimmed by 10 bases and V by 0 bases; bases with no gene match: 4. The CDR3 extends over 14 amino acids.

The chain joins TRBV5-1 to TRBJ2-6; D gene unclear. The CDR3 contains 17 residues. Germline CDR1 is SGHRS and CDR2 is YFSETQ. The ends were cut back, 0 bases at V and 0 bases at J, with 10 bases in the middle. CDR3 sequence (DNA): TGCGCCAGCAGCTTGGTCCAGATTTCCTCTGGGGCCAACGTCCTGACTTTC. The encoded protein is CASSLVQISSGANVLTF.